The 9 T cell receptor beta chains below were found in one sample sequenced in a study of shared clonotypes between healthy human individuals. Assay: immunoSEQ multiplex PCR; the TCRdb copy retains only in-frame clones and omits some. This table holds hundreds of thousands of clones, 74% found once. The sequenced material came from memory CD4+ T cells sorted from blood. Subset described: CD45RA-negative fraction. The origin of the receptors is a woman in her thirties in good health.

The chain joins TRBV6-1 to TRBJ2-5, with TRBD1 as a possible D gene (6 bases). Between the trimmed V and J ends, which lost 3 bases and 2 bases, there was a span of 16 bases. Germline CDR1 reads MNHNS; CDR2 reads SASEGT. The CDR3 covers 16 residues. In DNA, the CDR3 is TGTGCCAGCAGTGATGGGTCAGGGGCTATTCAAGAGACCCAGTACTTC. This encodes CASSDGSGAIQETQYF.

The V gene is TRBV4-3, the J gene TRBJ1-5; no clear D gene. The CDR3 runs to 13 residues. Looked up from germline, CDR1 is LGHNA and CDR2 is YSLEER. V lost 9 bases, J lost 3 bases, and 12 bases lay in between. The chain's CDR3 is CASARRDNQPQHF. DNA for the CDR3: TGCGCCAGTGCAAGACGGGACAATCAGCCCCAGCATTTT.

The J gene is TRBJ2-3, the V gene TRBV5-1; TRBD2 agrees at 7 bases. J was trimmed by 0 bases and V by 3 bases; bases with no gene match: 7. Germline-derived CDR1 and CDR2 are SGHRS and YFSETQ. This CDR3 is built from 16 residues. The CDR3 protein is CASSWAGTTSTDTQYF. The CDR3 DNA reads as TGCGCCAGCAGCTGGGCCGGGACTACTAGCACAGATACGCAGTATTTT.

CDR3 in amino acids: CASRITGFPIDSNQPQHF. In DNA, the CDR3 is TGTGCCAGTAGGATTACAGGGTTCCCGATCGATAGCAATCAGCCCCAGCATTTT. The chain is built from TRBV19 and TRBJ1-5, with D possibly TRBD1 on 6 matching bases. In germline, CDR1 is LNHDA, CDR2 SQIVND (reference sequence). The CDR3 totals 18 residues. The germline V and J ends were trimmed by 6 bases and 0 bases, with 21 bases remaining between them.

The V call is TRBV6-5, the J call TRBJ1-2; a weak D match, TRBD1 (6 bases). With 0 bases removed from V and 5 bases from J, the gap between germline ends came to 10 bases. CDR1 is MNHEY and CDR2 is SVGAGI in the germline V gene. The CDR3 is 14 residues long. The CDR3, as DNA: TGTGCCAGCAGTTACTCAGGACAGACGTATGGCTACACCTTC. This translates into CASSYSGQTYGYTF.

V gene TRBV30 combines with J gene TRBJ2-3; D remains unclear. Deletions cut 0 bases from V and 0 bases from J, with 7 bases between. The CDR3 has 14 residues. Germline V CDR1 and CDR2: GTSNPN, SVGIG (reference sequence). CDR3 amino acids: CAWSVQSSTDTQYF. DNA of the CDR3: TGTGCCTGGAGTGTACAGTCTAGCACAGATACGCAGTATTTT.

The chain joins TRBV7-2 to TRBJ2-2, with D possibly TRBD2 on 6 matching bases. The germline CDR1 and CDR2 sequences are SGHTA and FQGNSA. V lost 1 base and J 5 bases, leaving 11 bases between the germline ends. The CDR3 loop spans 15 amino acids. This CDR3 is CASSLDVGGTGELFF. DNA of the CDR3: TGTGCCAGCAGCTTAGATGTTGGGGGGACCGGGGAGCTGTTTTTT.

In this sample, this clone turned up many times. V usage is TRBV7-2 and J usage is TRBJ2-1; no clear D gene. The germline gives CDR1 SGHTA, CDR2 FQGNSA. The CDR3 length is 15 residues. V was cut by 6 bases and J by 5 bases, with 17 bases left in between. This chain's CDR3 is CASSNTALTNNEQFF. Written as DNA, the CDR3 is TGTGCCAGCAGTAATACCGCTCTTACCAACAATGAGCAGTTCTTC.

This clone was recorded a few times. The gene calls are TRBV6-6 and TRBJ2-1; 9 bases match TRBD2. In germline, CDR1 is MNHNY, CDR2 SVGAGI (reference sequence). The CDR3 spans 15 residues. V was pared by 7 bases and J by 8 bases, with 12 bases of the junction left unmatched. The CDR3 bases are TGTGCCAGCACTTCCTTGGGACTAGCAGGTGATGAGCAGTTCTTC. It specifies CASTSLGLAGDEQFF.